This TCR beta chain was recorded in a study of shared clonotypes between healthy human individuals. The study's findings and limits: When compared with the clonotypes that were shared by all four sorted-subset donors, the non-shared clonotypes turned out to have lower generation probabilities.

Details on this clone: Its target is not known. Other DNA sequences in the same sample also yield this CDR3.

V lost 2 bases and J lost 4, with 5 bases in between. The CDR3 sequence is 12 residues long. Germline V gives CDR1 KGHSH, CDR2 LQKENI. From CD4+ cells came CD45RA+ naive and CD45RA-negative memory subsets. Only in-frame clones appear in the TCRdb table, and some are missing; sequencing was by immunoSEQ multiplex PCR. The sample lists 2 million to 3 million clones, 80% to 95% seen once, with 0.36% in the top ten. The sequencing input was naive CD4+ T cells from PBMCs. Regarding subset: CD45RA+ positively selected. The V and J genes are TRBV18 and TRBJ1-1, with D uncertain. This receptor was identified in a man aged 18 to 30 in good health. Some clones in this sample may be carry-over from other donors' samples. The CDR3 sequence is CASSPGVTEAFF. The CDR3 bases are TGTGCCAGCTCACCAGGGGTCACTGAAGCTTTCTTT.